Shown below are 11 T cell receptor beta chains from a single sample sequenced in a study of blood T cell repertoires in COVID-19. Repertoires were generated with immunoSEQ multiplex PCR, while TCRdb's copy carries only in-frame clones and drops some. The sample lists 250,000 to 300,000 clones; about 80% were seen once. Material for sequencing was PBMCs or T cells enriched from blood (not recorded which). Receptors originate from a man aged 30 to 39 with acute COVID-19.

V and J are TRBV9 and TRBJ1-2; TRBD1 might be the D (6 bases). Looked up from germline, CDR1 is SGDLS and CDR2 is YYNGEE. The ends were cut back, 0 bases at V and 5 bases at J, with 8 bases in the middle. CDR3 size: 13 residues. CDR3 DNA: TGTGCCAGCAGCGTAGACAGGGAATATGGCTACACCTTC. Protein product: CASSVDREYGYTF.

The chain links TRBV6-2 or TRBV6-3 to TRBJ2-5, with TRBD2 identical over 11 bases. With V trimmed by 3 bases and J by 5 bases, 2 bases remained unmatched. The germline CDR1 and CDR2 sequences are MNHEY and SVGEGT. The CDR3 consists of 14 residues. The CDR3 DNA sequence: TGTGCCAGCAGTTATACTAGCGGGGGTGAGACCCAGTACTTC. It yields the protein CASSYTSGGETQYF.

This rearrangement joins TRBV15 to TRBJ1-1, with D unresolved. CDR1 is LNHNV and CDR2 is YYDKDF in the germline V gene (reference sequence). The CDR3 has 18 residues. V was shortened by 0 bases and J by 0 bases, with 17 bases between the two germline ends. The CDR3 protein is CATSRDRPGYSMNTEAFF. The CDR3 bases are TGTGCCACCAGCAGAGACCGCCCAGGATACAGTATGAACACTGAAGCTTTCTTT.

CDR3 in DNA: TGTGCCAGCGGTTCGGGGAATTCACCCCTCCACTTT. Protein: CASGSGNSPLHF. V usage is TRBV28 and J usage is TRBJ1-6; D gene ambiguous. CDR1 is MDHEN, CDR2 SYDVKM, per germline. This CDR3 comprises 12 residues. Trimming left V 8 bases short and J 7 bases short, with 9 bases between.

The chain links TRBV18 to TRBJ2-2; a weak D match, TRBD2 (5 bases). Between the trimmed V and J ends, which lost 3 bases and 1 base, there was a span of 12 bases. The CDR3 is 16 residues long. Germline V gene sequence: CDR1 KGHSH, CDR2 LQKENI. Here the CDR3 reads CASSPEVGENTGELFF. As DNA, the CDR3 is TGTGCCAGCTCACCGGAGGTTGGTGAGAACACCGGGGAGCTGTTTTTT.

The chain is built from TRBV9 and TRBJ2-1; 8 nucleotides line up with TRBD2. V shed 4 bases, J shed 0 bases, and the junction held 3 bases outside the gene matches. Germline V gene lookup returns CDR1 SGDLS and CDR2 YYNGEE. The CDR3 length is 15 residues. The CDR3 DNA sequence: TGTGCCAGCAGCACCAGCGGGGGCTCCTACAATGAGCAGTTCTTC. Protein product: CASSTSGGSYNEQFF.

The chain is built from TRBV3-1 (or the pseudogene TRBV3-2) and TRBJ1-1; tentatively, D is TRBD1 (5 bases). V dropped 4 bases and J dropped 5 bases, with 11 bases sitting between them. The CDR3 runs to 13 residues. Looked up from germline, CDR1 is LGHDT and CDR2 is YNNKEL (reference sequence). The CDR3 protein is CASSPSRGTEAFF. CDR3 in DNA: TGTGCCAGCAGCCCCTCACGGGGGACTGAAGCTTTCTTT.

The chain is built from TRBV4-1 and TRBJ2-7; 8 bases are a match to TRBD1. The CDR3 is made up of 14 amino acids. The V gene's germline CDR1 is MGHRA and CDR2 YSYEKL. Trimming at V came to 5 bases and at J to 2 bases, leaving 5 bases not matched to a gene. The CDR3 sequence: CASSARTGTYEQYV. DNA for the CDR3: TGCGCCAGCAGCGCACGGACAGGGACCTACGAGCAGTACGTC.

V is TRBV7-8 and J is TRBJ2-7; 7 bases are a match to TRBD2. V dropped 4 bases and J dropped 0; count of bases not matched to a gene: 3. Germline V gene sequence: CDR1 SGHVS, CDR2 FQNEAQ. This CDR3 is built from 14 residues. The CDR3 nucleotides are TGTGCCAGCAGCTGGGGGGGGAGCTCCTACGAGCAGTACGTC. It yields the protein CASSWGGSSYEQYV.

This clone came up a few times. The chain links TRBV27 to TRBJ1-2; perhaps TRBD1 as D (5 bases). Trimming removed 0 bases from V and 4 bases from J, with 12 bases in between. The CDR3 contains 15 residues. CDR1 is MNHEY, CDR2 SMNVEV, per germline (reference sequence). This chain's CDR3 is CASSLSGAGSYGYTF. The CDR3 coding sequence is TGTGCCAGCAGTTTATCAGGGGCAGGTAGCTATGGCTACACCTTC.

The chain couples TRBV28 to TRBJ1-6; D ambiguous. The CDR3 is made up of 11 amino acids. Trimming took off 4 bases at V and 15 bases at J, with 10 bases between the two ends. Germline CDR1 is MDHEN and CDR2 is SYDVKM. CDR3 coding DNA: TGTGCCAGCAGTTCCCTTTATCTCCTCCACTTT. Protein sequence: CASSSLYLLHF.